A selection of T cell receptor beta chains follows, all from one sample in a study of blood T cell repertoires in COVID-19. This table comes from immunoSEQ multiplex PCR, and its TCRdb copy is limited to in-frame clones, with some not included. Among roughly 170,000 clones listed, approximately 85% were seen once. The sequencing sample was made of peripheral blood. These receptors all come from a woman between 45 and 60 years old with COVID-19, enrolled during active disease. Each CDR3 is given with its conserved first and last residue. A D gene is named only where the DNA matches it firmly. The size entry is marked missing in some rows and otherwise reads once, few, many or a size class.

>TRBV6-2/TRBV6-3|TRBJ1-1|TRBD1|NA
TGTGCCAGCAGTTTGACAGGGGGCCTCACTGAAGCTTTCTTT
CASSLTGGLTEAFF
>TRBV11-3|TRBJ2-2|NA|NA
TGTGCCAGCAGCTTAGGGACAGTGAACACCGGGGAGCTGTTTTTT
CASSLGTVNTGELFF
>TRBV18|TRBJ1-1|TRBD1|few
TGTGCCAGCTCACCCGCAGGACAGGGGAACACTGAAGCTTTCTTT
CASSPAGQGNTEAFF
>TRBV5-4|TRBJ1-1|NA|NA
TGTGCCAGCAGCCCGGGACACGGGACTGAAGCTTTCTTT
CASSPGHGTEAFF
>TRBV5-1|TRBJ2-2|NA|NA
TGCGCCAGCAGCTCCTGGGTAGCCGACACCGGGGAGCTGTTTTTT
CASSSWVADTGELFF
>TRBV4-2|TRBJ1-5|TRBD1|few
TGTGCCAGCAGCCAAGGACAGGGGAACCAGCCCCAGCATTTT
CASSQGQGNQPQHF
>TRBV29-1|TRBJ2-5|TRBD1|NA
TGCAGCGTGAACAGGGGCCTCCAAGAGACCCAGTACTTC
CSVNRGLQETQYF
>TRBV5-4|TRBJ2-6|NA|once
TGTGCCAGCAGCTTGGTTCACAACTCTGGGGCCAACGTCCTGACTTTC
CASSLVHNSGANVLTF
>TRBV5-1|TRBJ2-1|TRBD2|once
TGCGCCAGCAGCTTGGCACTAGCGGGGGGGCGTGAGCAGTTCTTC
CASSLALAGGREQFF
>TRBV6-2/TRBV6-3|TRBJ2-7|TRBD2|NA
TGTGCCAGCACCCCCCCGGCGGGGGGACCCTACGAGCAGTACTTC
CASTPPAGGPYEQYF
>TRBV18|TRBJ2-1|TRBD1|NA
TGTGCCAGCTCACGACAGGGTACCAATGAGCAGTTCTTC
CASSRQGTNEQFF